This T cell receptor beta chain was retrieved from a study of cytomegalovirus exposure and HLA in healthy donors. About the study: Previous work identified roughly 110 million unique TCR beta sequences from 200 million or so T cells.

Donors likely had unrecorded immune exposures despite being nominally healthy when sampled. 13 Jbeta primers and 60 Vbeta primers were used for the PCR. As originally analysed: The authors later counted tens of millions of unique TCR beta chains, some 12 million of them shared. Generated by immunoSEQ multiplex PCR, the TCRdb table keeps only in-frame clones and is missing some. V, J and clone size were drawn from that table, and D and trimming were deduced from the DNA. The sample shows roughly 160,000 clones, 65% to 75% of them seen only once. This CDR3 region has 13 residues. Trimming took 3 bases from V and 6 from J, leaving 11 bases between them. CDR1 is MNHEY and CDR2 is SMNVEV in the germline V gene (reference sequence).

The sequence came from a girl aged 10 to 17 in good health and CMV-seronegative. Sequencing input: PBMCs. The J gene is TRBJ1-2, the V gene TRBV27; maybe TRBD1 (5 bases). The CDR3 loop is CASSFKGFDGYTF. In DNA form, the CDR3 reads TGTGCCAGCAGTTTCAAGGGGTTTGATGGCTACACCTTC.